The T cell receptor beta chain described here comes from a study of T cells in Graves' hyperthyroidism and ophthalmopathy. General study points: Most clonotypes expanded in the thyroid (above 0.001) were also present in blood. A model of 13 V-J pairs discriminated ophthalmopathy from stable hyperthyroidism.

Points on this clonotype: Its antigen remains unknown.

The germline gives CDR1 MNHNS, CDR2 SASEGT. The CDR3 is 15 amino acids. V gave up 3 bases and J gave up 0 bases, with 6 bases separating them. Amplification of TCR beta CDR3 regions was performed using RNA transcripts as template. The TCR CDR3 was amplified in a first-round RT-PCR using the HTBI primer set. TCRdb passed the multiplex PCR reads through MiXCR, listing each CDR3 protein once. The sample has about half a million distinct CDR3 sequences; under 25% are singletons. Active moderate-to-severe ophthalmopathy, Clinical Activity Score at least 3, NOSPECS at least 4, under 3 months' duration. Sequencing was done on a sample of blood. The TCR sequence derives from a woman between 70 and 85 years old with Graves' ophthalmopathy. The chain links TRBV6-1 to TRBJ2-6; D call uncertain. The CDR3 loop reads CASSDGSSGANVLTF. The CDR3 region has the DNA TGTGCCAGCAGTGATGGTAGCTCTGGGGCCAACGTCCTGACTTTC.